The 10 T cell receptor beta chains below were found in one sample sequenced in a study of shared T cell receptors in the human thymus (dated by TCRdb to 2020 to 2022). Library construction relied on the immunoSEQ multiplex PCR assay. The table comes from immuneACCESS by way of TCRdb, which keeps in-frame sequences with V and J called. Part of the clones is missing from these tables; in studies checked, under half for an unresolved V gene and the rest for unknown reasons. Recorded for this sample are hundreds of thousands of clones; approximately 87% of them occurred a single time. The top ten clones comprise 0.009% to 0.0095% of the sample. The same specimen was also included in a second study, on human thymus T cells.

Sequenced material: thymocytes. These receptors were collected from a boy younger than two with a congenital heart defect. Donor details come from another sample of the same person, matched by shared clones.

V and J are TRBV19 and TRBJ2-3; TRBD2 agrees at 12 bases. Germline CDR1 is LNHDA and CDR2 is SQIVND (reference sequence). The J segment lost 0 bases and the V segment lost 0 bases, leaving 4 bases of the junction unmatched. There are 18 residues in the CDR3. For the CDR3, the DNA is TGTGCCAGTAGTATAGACCTAGCGGGAGGGCCGAGCACAGATACGCAGTATTTT. Amino acid sequence: CASSIDLAGGPSTDTQYF.

The V gene is TRBV29-1, the J gene TRBJ1-2, with unresolved D. The CDR3 covers 15 residues. V lost 3 bases to trimming and J lost 7 bases, with 21 bases between them. The germline CDR1 and CDR2 sequences are SQVTM and ANQGSEA. CDR3 sequence reads: CSVDAYTSYRGGYTF. CDR3 coding DNA: TGCAGCGTTGACGCCTATACTTCGTATCGGGGTGGCTACACCTTC.

The gene calls are TRBV5-6 and TRBJ1-2; no definite D call. CDR1 and CDR2 (germline): SGHDT, YYEEEE. The CDR3 spans 13 residues. The V end lost 5 bases, the J end lost 7 bases, and 15 bases lay between the germline ends. The CDR3 coding sequence is TGTGCCAGCAGACCCTATATATCCCTTGGCTACACCTTC. Translation: CASRPYISLGYTF.

This rearrangement joins TRBV28 to TRBJ2-2; 9 nucleotides line up with TRBD1. V was pared by 5 bases and J by 2 bases, with 6 bases of the junction left unmatched. This CDR3 spans 16 amino acids. CDR1 and CDR2 (germline): MDHEN, SYDVKM. The CDR3 here is CASSTPGQGNTGELFF. As DNA, the CDR3 is TGTGCCAGCAGTACGCCGGGACAGGGAAACACCGGGGAGCTGTTTTTT. The whole variable domain, remainder taken from reference TRBV28 and TRBJ2-2, is DVKVTQSSRYLVKRTGEKVFLECVQDMDHENMFWYRQDPGLGLRLIYFSYDVKMKEKGDIPEGYSVSREKKERFSLILESASTNQTSMYLCASSTPGQGNTGELFFGEGSRLTVL.

The V gene is TRBV9, the J gene TRBJ2-2, with 9 bases lining up with TRBD1. The CDR3 loop spans 16 amino acids. Germline V gene data show CDR1 as SGDLS and CDR2 as YYNGEE. After removal of 5 bases from V and 1 base from J, the junction contained 6 bases not matched to a gene. The chain's CDR3 is CASSTRDRENTGELFF. The CDR3 coding sequence is TGTGCCAGCAGTACCAGGGACAGGGAGAACACCGGGGAGCTGTTTTTT.

The V and J genes are TRBV14 and TRBJ1-2; D unresolved. In germline, CDR1 is SGHDN, CDR2 FVKESK. CDR3 length: 15 residues. V was trimmed by 6 bases and J by 6 bases, leaving 20 bases between them. The DNA of the CDR3 is TGTGCCAGCAGTCCCTCGGTCTTCTTCTTTGATGGCTACACCTTC. Residues: CASSPSVFFFDGYTF.

In its sample, this clone was seen a few times. The genes are TRBV5-1 and TRBJ2-1, with 10 positions matching TRBD2. With V trimmed by 4 bases and J by 3 bases, 4 bases remained unmatched. The germline CDR1 and CDR2 sequences are SGHRS and YFSETQ. The CDR3 covers 15 residues. CDR3 sequence: CASSERGGLYNEQFF. As DNA, the CDR3 is TGCGCCAGCAGCGAGCGGGGGGGCCTCTACAATGAGCAGTTCTTC.

The rearrangement links TRBV10-3 to TRBJ2-7; 8 positions match TRBD2. CDR3 length: 15 residues. V gave up 8 bases and J gave up 2 bases; unmatched junction bases: 11. CDR1 is ENHRY and CDR2 is SYGVKD in the germline V gene. As DNA, the CDR3 is TGTGCCATCCAAAGCCCCGGGACTAGTACCTACGAGCAGTACTTC. Amino acid sequence: CAIQSPGTSTYEQYF.

This chain joins TRBV28 and TRBJ1-1; a possible D gene is TRBD1 (5 bases). This CDR3 is 16 amino acids long. Germline V gene lookup returns CDR1 MDHEN and CDR2 SYDVKM. The V end was cut by 5 bases, the J end by 1 base, with 17 bases between. CDR3 sequence reads: CASSGGGESGNTEAFF. As DNA, the CDR3 is TGTGCCAGCAGTGGGGGGGGAGAATCAGGGAACACTGAAGCTTTCTTT.

This rearrangement joins TRBV19 to TRBJ1-1; D possibly corresponds to TRBD1 (6 bases). The germline gives CDR1 LNHDA, CDR2 SQIVND (reference sequence). V lost 8 bases and J 12 bases, leaving 19 bases between the germline ends. This CDR3 is built from 12 residues. Here the CDR3 reads CASFDLSGVPFF. The CDR3 DNA reads TGTGCCAGTTTCGACCTTTCAGGGGTCCCTTTCTTT.